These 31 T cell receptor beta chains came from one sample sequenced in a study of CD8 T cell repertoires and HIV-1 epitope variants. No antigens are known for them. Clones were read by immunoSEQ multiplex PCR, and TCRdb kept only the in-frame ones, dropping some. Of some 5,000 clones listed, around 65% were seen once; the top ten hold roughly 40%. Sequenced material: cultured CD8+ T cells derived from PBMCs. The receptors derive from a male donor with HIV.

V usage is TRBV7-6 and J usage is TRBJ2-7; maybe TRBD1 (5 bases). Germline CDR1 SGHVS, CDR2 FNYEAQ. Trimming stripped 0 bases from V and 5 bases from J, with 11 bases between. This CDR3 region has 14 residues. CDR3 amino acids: CASSLAQGPDEQYF. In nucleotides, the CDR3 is TGTGCCAGCAGCTTAGCCCAGGGCCCTGACGAGCAGTACTTC.

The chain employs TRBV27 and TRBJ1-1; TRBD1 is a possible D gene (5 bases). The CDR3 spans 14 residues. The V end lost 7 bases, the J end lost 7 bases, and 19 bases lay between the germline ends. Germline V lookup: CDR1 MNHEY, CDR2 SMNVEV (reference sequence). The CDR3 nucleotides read TGTGCCAGCACATACACTGCGGGGGAGTATGAAGCTTTCTTT. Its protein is CASTYTAGEYEAFF.

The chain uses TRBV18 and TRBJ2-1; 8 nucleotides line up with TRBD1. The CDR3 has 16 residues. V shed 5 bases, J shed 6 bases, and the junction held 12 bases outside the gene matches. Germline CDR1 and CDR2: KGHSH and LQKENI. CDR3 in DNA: TGTGCCAGCTCAGATCTGCAGGGGGCCATCCTCAATGAGCAGTTCTTC. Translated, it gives CASSDLQGAILNEQFF.

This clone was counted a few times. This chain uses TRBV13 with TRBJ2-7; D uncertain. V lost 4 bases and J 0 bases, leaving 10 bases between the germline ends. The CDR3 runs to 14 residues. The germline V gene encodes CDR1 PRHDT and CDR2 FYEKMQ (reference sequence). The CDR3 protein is CASSSSESSYEQYF. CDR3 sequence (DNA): TGTGCCAGCAGCTCCTCCGAGAGCTCCTACGAGCAGTACTTC.

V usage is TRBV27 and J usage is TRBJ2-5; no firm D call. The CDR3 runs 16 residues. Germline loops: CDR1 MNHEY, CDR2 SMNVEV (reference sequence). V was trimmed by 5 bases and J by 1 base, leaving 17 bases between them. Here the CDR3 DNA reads TGTGCCAGCAGTAAAACCCAGCGACACCTCCAAGAGACCCAGTACTTC. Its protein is CASSKTQRHLQETQYF.

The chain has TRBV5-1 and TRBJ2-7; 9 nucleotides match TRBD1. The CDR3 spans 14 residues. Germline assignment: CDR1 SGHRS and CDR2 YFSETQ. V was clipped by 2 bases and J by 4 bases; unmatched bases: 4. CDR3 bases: TGCGCCAGCAGCTTCGGACAGGGGTTGTACGAGCAGTACTTC. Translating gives CASSFGQGLYEQYF.

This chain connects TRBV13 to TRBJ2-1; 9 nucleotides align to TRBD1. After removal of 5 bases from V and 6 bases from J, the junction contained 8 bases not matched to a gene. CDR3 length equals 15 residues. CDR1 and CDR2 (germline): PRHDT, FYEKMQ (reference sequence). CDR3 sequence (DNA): TGTGCCAGCAGCCTCTGGACAGGGGAAGGCAATGAGCAGTTCTTC. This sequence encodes CASSLWTGEGNEQFF.

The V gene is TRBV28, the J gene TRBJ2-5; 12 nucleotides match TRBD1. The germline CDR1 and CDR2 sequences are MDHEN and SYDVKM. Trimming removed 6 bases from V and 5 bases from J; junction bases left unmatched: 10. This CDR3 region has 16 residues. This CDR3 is CASRPSWDRGLETQYF. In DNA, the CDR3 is TGTGCCAGCAGACCCTCATGGGACAGGGGGCTTGAGACCCAGTACTTC.

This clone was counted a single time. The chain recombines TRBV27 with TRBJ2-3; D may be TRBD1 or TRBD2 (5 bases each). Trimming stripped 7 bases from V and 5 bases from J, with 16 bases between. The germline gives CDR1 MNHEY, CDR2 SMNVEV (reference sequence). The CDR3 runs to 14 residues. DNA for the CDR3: TGTGCCAGCACCCGGGACGCCCTGGTAGATACGCAGTATTTT. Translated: CASTRDALVDTQYF.

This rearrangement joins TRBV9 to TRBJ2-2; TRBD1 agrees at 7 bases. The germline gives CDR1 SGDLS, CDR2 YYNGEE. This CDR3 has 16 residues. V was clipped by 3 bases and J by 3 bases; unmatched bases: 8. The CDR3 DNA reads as TGTGCCAGCAGCGCCCCAGAACAGGGGTACACCGGGGAGCTGTTTTTT. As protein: CASSAPEQGYTGELFF.

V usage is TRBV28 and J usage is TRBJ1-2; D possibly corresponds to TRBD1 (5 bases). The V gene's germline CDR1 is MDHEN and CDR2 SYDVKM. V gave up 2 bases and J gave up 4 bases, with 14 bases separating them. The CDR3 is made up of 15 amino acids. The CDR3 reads CASSLGGMFSYGYTF. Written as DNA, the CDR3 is TGTGCCAGCAGTTTAGGGGGGATGTTTAGCTATGGCTACACCTTC.

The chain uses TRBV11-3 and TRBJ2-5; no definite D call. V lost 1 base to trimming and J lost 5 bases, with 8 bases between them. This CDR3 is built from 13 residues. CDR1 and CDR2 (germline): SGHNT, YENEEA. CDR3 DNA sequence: TGTGCCAGCAGCTTAGTCAGTGGGGAGACCCAGTACTTC. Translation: CASSLVSGETQYF.

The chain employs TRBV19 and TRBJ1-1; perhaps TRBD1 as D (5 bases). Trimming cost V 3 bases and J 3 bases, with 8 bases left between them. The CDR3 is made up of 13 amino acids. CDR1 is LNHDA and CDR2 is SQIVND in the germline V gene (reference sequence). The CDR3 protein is CASSIQGYTEAFF. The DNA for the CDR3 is TGTGCCAGTAGTATTCAGGGATACACTGAAGCTTTCTTT.

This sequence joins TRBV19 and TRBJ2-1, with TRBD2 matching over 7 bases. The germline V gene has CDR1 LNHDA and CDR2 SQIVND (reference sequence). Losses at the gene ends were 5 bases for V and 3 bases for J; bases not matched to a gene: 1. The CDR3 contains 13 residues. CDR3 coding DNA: TGTGCCAGTAGTTTAGCGGGCTACAATGAGCAGTTCTTC. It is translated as CASSLAGYNEQFF.

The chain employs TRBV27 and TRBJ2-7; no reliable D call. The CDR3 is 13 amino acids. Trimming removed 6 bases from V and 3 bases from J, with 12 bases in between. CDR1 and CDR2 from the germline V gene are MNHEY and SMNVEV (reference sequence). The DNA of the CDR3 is TGTGCCAGCAGCCTGGGTGGCGTCTACGAGCAGTACTTC. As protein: CASSLGGVYEQYF.

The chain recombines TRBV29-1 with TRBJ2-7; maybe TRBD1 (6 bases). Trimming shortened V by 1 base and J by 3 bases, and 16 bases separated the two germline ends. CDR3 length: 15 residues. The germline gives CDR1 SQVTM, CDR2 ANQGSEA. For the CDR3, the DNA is TGCAGCGTTGAAGGAGGGGGTCAGAGGGACTACGAGCAGTACTTC. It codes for CSVEGGGQRDYEQYF.

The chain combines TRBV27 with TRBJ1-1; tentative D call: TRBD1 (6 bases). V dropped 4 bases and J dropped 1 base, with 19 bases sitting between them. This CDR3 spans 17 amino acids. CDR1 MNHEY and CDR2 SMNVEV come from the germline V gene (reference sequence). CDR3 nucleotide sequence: TGTGCCAGCAGTTACCTGCGGCAGGGGCCTGCGAACACTGAAGCTTTCTTT. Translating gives CASSYLRQGPANTEAFF.

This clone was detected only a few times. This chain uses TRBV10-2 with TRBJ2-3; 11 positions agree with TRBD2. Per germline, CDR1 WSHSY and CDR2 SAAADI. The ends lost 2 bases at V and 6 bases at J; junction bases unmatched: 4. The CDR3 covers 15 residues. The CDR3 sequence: CASSEIGLAGDTQYF. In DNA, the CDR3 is TGCGCCAGCAGTGAGATAGGACTAGCGGGCGATACGCAGTATTTT.

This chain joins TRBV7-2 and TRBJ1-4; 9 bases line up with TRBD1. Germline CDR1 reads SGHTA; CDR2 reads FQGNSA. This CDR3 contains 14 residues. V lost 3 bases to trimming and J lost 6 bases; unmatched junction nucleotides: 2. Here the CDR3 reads CASSFRQGDEKLFF. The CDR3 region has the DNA TGTGCCAGCAGCTTTAGACAGGGGGATGAAAAACTGTTTTTT.

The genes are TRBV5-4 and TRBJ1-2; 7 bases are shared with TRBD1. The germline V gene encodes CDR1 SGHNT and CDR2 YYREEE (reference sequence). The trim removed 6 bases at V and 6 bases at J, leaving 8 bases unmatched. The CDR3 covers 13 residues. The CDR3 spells CASTGGTENGYTF. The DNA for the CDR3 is TGTGCCAGCACGGGCGGGACAGAAAATGGCTACACCTTC.

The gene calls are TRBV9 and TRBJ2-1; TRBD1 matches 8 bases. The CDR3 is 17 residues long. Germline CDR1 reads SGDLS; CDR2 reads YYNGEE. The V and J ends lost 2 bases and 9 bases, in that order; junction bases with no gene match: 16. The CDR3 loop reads CASSVSPGGPRPPEQFF. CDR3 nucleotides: TGTGCCAGCAGCGTCTCCCCAGGGGGCCCTCGGCCACCTGAGCAGTTCTTC.

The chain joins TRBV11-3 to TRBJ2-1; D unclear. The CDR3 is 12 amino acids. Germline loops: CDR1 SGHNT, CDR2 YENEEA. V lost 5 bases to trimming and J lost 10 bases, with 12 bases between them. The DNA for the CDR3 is TGTGCCAGCAGCCTCTCAGACGGGGAGCAGTTCTTC. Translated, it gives CASSLSDGEQFF.

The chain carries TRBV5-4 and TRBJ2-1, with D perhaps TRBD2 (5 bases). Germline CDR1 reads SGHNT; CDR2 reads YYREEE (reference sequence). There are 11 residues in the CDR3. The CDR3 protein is CASGNYNEQFF. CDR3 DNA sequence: TGTGCGTCGGGAAACTACAATGAGCAGTTCTTC.

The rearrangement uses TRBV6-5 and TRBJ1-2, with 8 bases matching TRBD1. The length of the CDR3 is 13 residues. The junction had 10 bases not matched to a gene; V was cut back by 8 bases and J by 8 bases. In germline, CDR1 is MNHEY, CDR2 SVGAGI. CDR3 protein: CASVLGQGGGYTF. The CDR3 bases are TGTGCCAGCGTCCTAGGACAGGGTGGAGGCTACACCTTC.

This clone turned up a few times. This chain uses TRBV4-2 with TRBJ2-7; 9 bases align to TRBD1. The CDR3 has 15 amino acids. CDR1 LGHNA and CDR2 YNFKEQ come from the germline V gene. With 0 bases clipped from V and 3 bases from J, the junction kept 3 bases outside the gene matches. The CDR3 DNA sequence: TGTGCCAGCAGCCAAGAAAGGACAGGGGTCTACGAGCAGTACTTC. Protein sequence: CASSQERTGVYEQYF.

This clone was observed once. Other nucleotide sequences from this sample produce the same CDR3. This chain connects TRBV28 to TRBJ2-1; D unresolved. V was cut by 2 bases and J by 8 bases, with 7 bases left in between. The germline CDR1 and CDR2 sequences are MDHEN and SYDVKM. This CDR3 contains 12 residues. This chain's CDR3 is CASSLSVYEQFF. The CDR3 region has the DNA TGTGCCAGCAGTTTAAGCGTCTATGAGCAGTTCTTC.

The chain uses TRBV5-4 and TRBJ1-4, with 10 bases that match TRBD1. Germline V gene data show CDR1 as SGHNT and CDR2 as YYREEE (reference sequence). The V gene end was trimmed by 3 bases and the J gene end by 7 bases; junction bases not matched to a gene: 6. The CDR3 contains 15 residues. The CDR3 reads CASSSTGGAGEKLFF. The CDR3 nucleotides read TGTGCCAGCAGCTCGACAGGGGGCGCAGGTGAAAAACTGTTTTTT.

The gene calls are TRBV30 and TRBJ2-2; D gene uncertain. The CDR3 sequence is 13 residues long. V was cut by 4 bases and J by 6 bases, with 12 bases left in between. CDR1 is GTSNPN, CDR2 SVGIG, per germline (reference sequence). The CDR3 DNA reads TGTGCCTGGAACGGGTTTAATCCCGGGGAGCTGTTTTTT. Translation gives CAWNGFNPGELFF.

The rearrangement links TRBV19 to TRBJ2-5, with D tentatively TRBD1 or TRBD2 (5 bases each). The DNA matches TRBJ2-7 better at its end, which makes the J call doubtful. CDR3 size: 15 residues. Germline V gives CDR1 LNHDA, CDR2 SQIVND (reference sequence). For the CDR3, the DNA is TGTGCCAGTAGCCCTCACCCGGGACGGACCTACGAGCAGTACTTC. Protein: CASSPHPGRTYEQYF.

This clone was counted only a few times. CDR3 residues: CASSIGLGRNTEAFF. CDR3 sequence (DNA): TGTGCCAGTAGTATAGGTTTAGGGAGGAACACTGAAGCTTTCTTT. The chain is built from TRBV19 and TRBJ1-1; the D is unclear. V was trimmed by 1 base and J by 1 base, leaving 10 bases between them. Per the germline V gene, CDR1 is LNHDA and CDR2 is SQIVND (reference sequence). The CDR3 is 15 residues long. The variable domain in full, completed from reference TRBV19 and TRBJ1-1, reads DGGITQSPKYLFRKEGQNVTLSCEQNLNHDAMYWYRQDPGQGLRLIYYSQIVNDFQKGDIAEGYSVSREKKESFPLTVTSAQKNPTAFYLCASSIGLGRNTEAFFGQGTRLTVV.

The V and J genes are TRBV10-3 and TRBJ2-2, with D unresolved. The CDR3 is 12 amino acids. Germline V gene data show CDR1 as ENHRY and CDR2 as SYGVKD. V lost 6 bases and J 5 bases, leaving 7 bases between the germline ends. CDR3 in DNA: TGTGCCATCAGCGTTAGGACCGGGGAGCTGTTTTTT. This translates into CAISVRTGELFF.